The count of the clone carrying this T cell receptor (beta chain) is one. The sample originates from a study of sequential checkpoint blockade in melanoma. Study-level background: First-line arms were nivolumab then ipilimumab, or the reverse, randomized 1:1. Both treatment sequences were followed by maintenance nivolumab.

The CDR3 spans 18 residues. In germline, CDR1 is SGDLS, CDR2 YYNGEE. Trimming took 0 bases from V and 0 from J, leaving 13 bases between them. The sample's treatment: randomized to nivolumab then ipilimumab (arm A) or the reverse (arm B). None of the patients previously received DNA-damaging chemotherapy. Sorted cells were live CD3+CD8+, lacking CD19 and CD56, from PBMCs. The method was immunoSEQ multiplex PCR; TCRdb's version includes in-frame clones alone and lacks a portion of them. The table records about 32,000 clones, 82% of them present only once. The sample was CD8+ T cells sorted from blood (inferred from file names), taken from a patient given nivolumab and ipilimumab in sequence. This chain uses TRBV9 with TRBJ2-6; D is ambiguous. This TCR was recovered from a human donor with melanoma. The CDR3 region is CASSVEARHSSGANVLTF. Written as DNA, the CDR3 is TGTGCCAGCAGCGTAGAGGCCAGGCATAGCTCTGGGGCCAACGTCCTGACTTTC. The variable domain in full, completed from reference TRBV9 and TRBJ2-6, reads DSGVTQTPKHLITATGQRVTLRCSPRSGDLSVYWYQQSLDQGLQFLIQYYNGEERAKGNILERFSAQQFPDLHSELNLSSLELGDSALYFCASSVEARHSSGANVLTFGAGSRLTVL.